This record concerns one T cell receptor beta chain sequence. The data are from a study of blood T cell repertoires in COVID-19. Study as a whole: COVID-19 samples from acute and convalescent phases originated in the United States, Italy and Spain. Sources were T cells, B-cell-depleted T cells, or PBMCs; the material itself was cDNA or gDNA.

Per the study methods: Cell counts per sample came from amplifying reference gene primers. Measured with immunoSEQ multiplex PCR; TCRdb has only the in-frame clones, and not every one. V, J and clone size are those of that table, while D and trimming were read from the DNA. The table lists about 220,000 clones, roughly 85% of them singletons. Seattle-derived patients entered the study during active infection and were followed longitudinally. The germline V and J ends were trimmed by 2 bases and 4 bases, with 12 bases remaining between them. The CDR3 runs 15 residues. Germline V gives CDR1 MNHNS, CDR2 SASEGT.

The sequencing sample was made of peripheral blood. This clonotype was sampled from a woman aged 70-85 years with COVID-19, enrolled during active disease. This chain connects TRBV6-1 to TRBJ1-3; no clear D gene. Here the CDR3 DNA reads TGTGCCAGCAGTGAAAACTTCGGGATAGGAAACACCATATATTTT. Translation gives CASSENFGIGNTIYF.